Below, one TCR beta chain is given with its context. Its antigen is unidentified. TCRdb's table, derived via immunoSEQ multiplex PCR, lists solely in-frame clones and lacks some. Of 85,000 to 100,000 clones listed, 85% to 90% were seen once; the top ten hold less than 5%. The data stem from a study of T cell responses to AZD1222 COVID-19 vaccine. CDR3 length: 16 residues. Trimming took 0 bases from V and 3 from J; bases not matched to a gene: 4. CDR1 and CDR2 from the germline V gene are SGHRS and YFSETQ. General study points: Nearly half of spike-specific TCRs reportedly target unmutated variant regions. Only five or six AZD1222 recipients tested seropositive at baseline.

The chain couples TRBV5-1 to TRBJ2-5; 11 nucleotides align to TRBD2. The sequences come from peripheral blood, collected 28 days after the second AZD1222 dose. The source is an adult who received the AZD1222 COVID-19 vaccine. Written as DNA, the CDR3 is TGCGCCAGCAGCTTGGTGTCGGGACTAGCGGAAGAGACCCAGTACTTC. Translation: CASSLVSGLAEETQYF.